These 25 T cell receptor beta chains share one sample of origin, sequenced in a study of human thymus T cells (dated by TCRdb to 2019 to 2021). The library was generated by the immunoSEQ multiplex PCR assay. TCRdb mirrors the immuneACCESS table, restricted to in-frame sequences. Some clones are absent from its copies; in checked studies, under half trace to an unresolved V gene, and the reason for the others is unknown. The sample table records roughly 54,000 clones; 94% of these occur just once. The ten largest clones represent approximately 5.9% of the sample. Input material: blood. The receptors shown here come from a boy under three years old with a congenital heart defect but otherwise immunologically healthy.

The chain has TRBV11-3 and TRBJ2-7, with 7 bases identical to TRBD2. This CDR3 is built from 13 residues. The junction had 0 bases not matched to a gene; V was cut back by 1 base and J by 3 bases. Germline V CDR1 and CDR2: SGHNT, YENEEA. CDR3: CASSLASGYEQYF. The CDR3 DNA follows: TGTGCCAGCAGCTTAGCTAGCGGCTACGAGCAGTACTTC.

This clone was counted once. The chain has TRBV28 and TRBJ2-1, with 7 bases aligning to TRBD2. The CDR3 is made up of 14 amino acids. Germline values: CDR1 MDHEN, CDR2 SYDVKM. V was clipped by 9 bases and J by 10 bases; unmatched bases: 15. The CDR3, as DNA: TGTGCCAGTACCTACTGGGGGAGGGTGGAAGAGCAGTTCTTC. It specifies CASTYWGRVEEQFF.

V usage is TRBV19 and J usage is TRBJ1-3, with D possibly matching TRBD1 (5 bases). The CDR3 extends over 15 amino acids. Trimming took 3 bases from V and 0 from J, leaving 9 bases between them. Germline V gene sequence: CDR1 LNHDA, CDR2 SQIVND (reference sequence). The CDR3 region is CASSIGTRSGNTIYF. CDR3 DNA: TGTGCCAGTAGTATTGGGACGCGCTCTGGAAACACCATATATTTT.

The genes are TRBV4-2 and TRBJ2-7; no clear D. Trimming took 1 base from V and 4 from J, leaving 14 bases between them. This CDR3 has 15 residues. The germline V gene encodes CDR1 LGHNA and CDR2 YNFKEQ. The CDR3 DNA reads TGTGCCAGCAGCCAAGGTCTCCTCGGTGGGTACGAGCAGTACTTC. Protein: CASSQGLLGGYEQYF.

The chain joins TRBV19 to TRBJ2-7; D is perhaps TRBD1 (6 bases). V gave up 5 bases and J gave up 0 bases, with 11 bases separating them. CDR1 LNHDA and CDR2 SQIVND come from the germline V gene (reference sequence). The CDR3 has 14 residues. For the CDR3, the DNA is TGTGCCAGTAGTCAGGGGTTGAGCTCCTACGAGCAGTACTTC. Protein product: CASSQGLSSYEQYF.

The chain has TRBV5-1 and TRBJ1-4, with TRBD1 matching over 7 bases. V gave up 1 base and J gave up 5 bases; unmatched junction bases: 2. The CDR3 has 14 residues. Germline-derived CDR1 and CDR2 are SGHRS and YFSETQ. CDR3 coding DNA: TGCGCCAGCAGCTTGAACAGGGGAAATGAAAAACTGTTTTTT. Its translation is CASSLNRGNEKLFF. Supplemented by reference TRBV5-1 and TRBJ1-4, the full variable domain reads KAGVTQTPRYLIKTRGQQVTLSCSPISGHRSVSWYQQTPGQGLQFLFEYFSETQRNKGNFPGRFSGRQFSNSRSEMNVSTLELGDSALYLCASSLNRGNEKLFFGSGTQLSVL.

The chain couples TRBV7-2 to TRBJ2-2; weak D call: TRBD2 (5 bases). Trimming took off 8 bases at V and 7 bases at J, with 17 bases between the two ends. Germline loops: CDR1 SGHTA, CDR2 FQGNSA. This CDR3 contains 14 residues. The CDR3 sequence is CASCHPGSHGELFF. The CDR3 DNA is TGTGCCAGCTGCCATCCGGGGTCGCACGGGGAGCTGTTTTTT.

The chain couples TRBV6-1 to TRBJ2-1; either TRBD1 or TRBD2 may fit D (5 bases each). This CDR3 comprises 18 residues. The V end was cut by 0 bases, the J end by 6 bases, with 21 bases between. From germline, CDR1 is MNHNS and CDR2 SASEGT. CDR3 DNA: TGTGCCAGCAGTGAAGCGCGATTTGCAGGGCCGGGATTCAATGAGCAGTTCTTC. Its protein is CASSEARFAGPGFNEQFF.

The chain uses TRBV6-5 and TRBJ2-7; D is unclear. V gave up 0 bases and J gave up 5 bases, with 14 bases separating them. This CDR3 is 15 amino acids long. Per germline, CDR1 MNHEY and CDR2 SVGAGI. CDR3 coding DNA: TGTGCCAGCAGTTACTCGAATCTCCAATTGAACGAGCAGTACTTC. Translated, it gives CASSYSNLQLNEQYF.

The chain is built from TRBV18 and TRBJ2-7; possibly TRBD1 or TRBD2 for D (6 bases each). Trimming pared 5 bases from V and 3 bases from J, leaving 17 bases between. This CDR3 spans 15 amino acids. In germline, CDR1 is KGHSH, CDR2 LQKENI. The CDR3, as DNA: TGTGCCAGCTCAAGACCGGGGGCGCCCTTCTACGAGCAGTACTTC. This encodes CASSRPGAPFYEQYF.

This chain uses TRBV30 with TRBJ2-7; 7 bases align to TRBD2. Germline V CDR1 and CDR2: GTSNPN, SVGIG (reference sequence). Trimming cost V 0 bases and J 1 base; bases outside gene matches: 0. The CDR3 has 13 amino acids. The CDR3 region has the DNA TGTGCCTGGAGTGTGGGGGGGTCCTACGAGCAGTACTTC. Amino acids: CAWSVGGSYEQYF.

The chain has TRBV18 and TRBJ2-2; TRBD1 agrees at 9 bases. The germline CDR1 and CDR2 sequences are KGHSH and LQKENI. This CDR3 region has 15 residues. The V gene end was trimmed by 3 bases and the J gene end by 4 bases; junction bases not matched to a gene: 3. CDR3 residues: CASSPDRGRTGELFF. CDR3 coding DNA: TGTGCCAGCTCACCGGACAGGGGACGCACCGGGGAGCTGTTTTTT.

V is TRBV4-1 and J is TRBJ1-6; the D gene is possibly TRBD1 (5 bases). The V gene's germline CDR1 is MGHRA and CDR2 YSYEKL. The CDR3 consists of 16 residues. V lost 0 bases and J lost 7, with 13 bases in between. The CDR3 region is CASSQEGGVGNSPLHF. CDR3 nucleotides: TGCGCCAGCAGCCAAGAGGGGGGAGTGGGAAATTCACCCCTCCACTTT.

This clone came up once. V is TRBV21-1 and J is TRBJ2-3; the table's D gene call, TRBD1, was not cross checked with the DNA. TRBV21-1 constitutes a pseudogene. CDR3 size: 16 residues. The CDR3 loop is CASSKVGVGDTDTQYF. For the CDR3, the DNA is TGTGCCAGCAGCAAAGTAGGGGTTGGTGATACAGATACGCAGTATTTT.

This clone appeared a few times. V and J are TRBV7-9 and TRBJ2-3; D uncertain. V lost 5 bases and J 2 bases, leaving 5 bases between the germline ends. This CDR3 comprises 12 residues. Germline V gene lookup returns CDR1 SEHNR and CDR2 FQNEAQ (reference sequence). The CDR3 DNA reads as TGTGCCAGCAGCACGTACACAGATACGCAGTATTTT. Protein sequence: CASSTYTDTQYF.

The chain uses TRBV5-1 and TRBJ2-2; 9 nucleotides match TRBD1. The germline V gene has CDR1 SGHRS and CDR2 YFSETQ. This CDR3 is built from 15 residues. With 4 bases clipped from V and 3 bases from J, the junction kept 4 bases outside the gene matches. The CDR3 bases are TGCGCCAGCAGCCCGGACAGGGGTGACACCGGGGAGCTGTTTTTT. Protein sequence: CASSPDRGDTGELFF.

This chain joins TRBV7-8 and TRBJ1-6, with TRBD1 as a possible D gene (5 bases). V was clipped by 0 bases and J by 4 bases, with 10 bases between them. The V gene's germline CDR1 is SGHVS and CDR2 FQNEAQ. The CDR3 is made up of 16 amino acids. The CDR3 region has the DNA TGTGCCAGCAGCTTAGCGGGGGGGGAGTATAATTCACCCCTCCACTTT. This codes for CASSLAGGEYNSPLHF.

The gene calls are TRBV7-9 and TRBJ2-7; 8 bases agree with TRBD1. The CDR3 spans 13 residues. Germline values: CDR1 SEHNR, CDR2 FQNEAQ (reference sequence). J was trimmed by 4 bases and V by 6 bases; bases with no gene match: 5. DNA of the CDR3: TGTGCCAGCAGGGACAGGGATGGTTACGAGCAGTACTTC. Translating it yields CASRDRDGYEQYF.

This chain links TRBV5-4 with TRBJ2-6; D possibly corresponds to TRBD2 (6 bases). The CDR3 has 17 amino acids. V lost 3 bases and J lost 0, with 13 bases in between. The germline V gene encodes CDR1 SGHNT and CDR2 YYREEE (reference sequence). CDR3 sequence reads: CASSSGTYRSGANVLTF. The CDR3 region has the DNA TGTGCCAGCAGCTCCGGGACTTATCGCTCTGGGGCCAACGTCCTGACTTTC.

V gene TRBV6-6 combines with J gene TRBJ1-1; D is uncertain. Trimming removed 6 bases from V and 5 bases from J, with 13 bases in between. The CDR3 has 13 amino acids. Germline V lookup: CDR1 MNHNY, CDR2 SVGAGI (reference sequence). This CDR3 is CASRTLLGTEAFF. The CDR3 DNA reads TGTGCCAGCAGAACCCTACTGGGAACTGAAGCTTTCTTT.

The CDR3 DNA reads TGTGCCAGCAGCCGTGGGGTAGCGGGGAGCACAGATACGCAGTATTTT. This gives the protein CASSRGVAGSTDTQYF. J is TRBJ2-3 and V is TRBV7-9, with 8 nucleotides matching TRBD2. Per the germline V gene, CDR1 is SEHNR and CDR2 is FQNEAQ (reference sequence). The CDR3 has 16 residues. V lost 5 bases and J lost 0; bases outside the gene matches: 7.

This chain connects TRBV29-1 to TRBJ2-1, with 8 bases aligning to TRBD2. Germline trimming cut 3 bases from V and 1 base from J; bases unmatched to any gene: 11. CDR1 SQVTM and CDR2 ANQGSEA come from the germline V gene. The CDR3 runs 17 residues. CDR3 region: CSVDDPGGEGSYNEQFF. In DNA form, the CDR3 reads TGCAGCGTTGACGACCCGGGGGGGGAAGGTTCCTACAATGAGCAGTTCTTC.

The J gene is TRBJ1-2, the V gene TRBV6-1; no clear D gene. Trimming pared 6 bases from V and 5 bases from J, leaving 16 bases between. CDR1 MNHNS and CDR2 SASEGT come from the germline V gene. This CDR3 has 14 residues. The CDR3 loop reads CASSLDDIFYGYTF. The CDR3 region has the DNA TGTGCCAGCAGCTTAGACGACATATTTTATGGCTACACCTTC.

V gene TRBV30 combines with J gene TRBJ2-1; 8 nucleotides agree with TRBD2. This CDR3 is 15 amino acids long. Germline values: CDR1 GTSNPN, CDR2 SVGIG (reference sequence). V lost 5 bases, J lost 6 bases, and 12 bases stayed unmatched. Here the CDR3 reads CAWDGSGGAPNEQFF. In nucleotides, the CDR3 is TGTGCCTGGGACGGCAGCGGGGGCGCCCCCAATGAGCAGTTCTTC.

V and J are TRBV7-2 and TRBJ2-1, with TRBD2 matching over 9 bases. The CDR3 spans 15 residues. The J segment lost 6 bases and the V segment lost 1 base, leaving 4 bases of the junction unmatched. Looked up from germline, CDR1 is SGHTA and CDR2 is FQGNSA. Here the CDR3 reads CASSLGTSVSNEQFF. CDR3 DNA sequence: TGTGCCAGCAGCTTAGGGACTAGCGTCAGCAATGAGCAGTTCTTC.